The 6 T cell receptor beta chains below all came from one sample that was sequenced in a study of T cell repertoires in cytomegalovirus infection. TCRdb called the reads again in MiXCR, with one record for every CDR3 protein. The sample lists under 150,000 distinct CDR3 sequences; roughly 31% were seen once. Their antigens remain unidentified. This sample comprised CD8+ T cells from cultured PBMCs, obtained from culture after CMV antigen stimulation. All receptors derive from a human donor in good health (CMV status not recorded). Some clones in this sample may be carry-over from other donors' samples.

The genes are TRBV7-2 and TRBJ2-2; D uncertain. The CDR3 has 14 residues. Germline lookup yields CDR1 SGHTA and CDR2 FQGNSA. The V and J ends lost 0 bases and 5 bases respectively, with 7 bases between them. The CDR3 loop is CASSLAPGTGELFF. CDR3 DNA sequence: TGTGCCAGCAGCTTAGCGCCAGGTACCGGGGAGCTGTTTTTT.

The V call is TRBV13, the J call TRBJ2-7; weak D call: TRBD1 (6 bases). Germline V lookup: CDR1 PRHDT, CDR2 FYEKMQ (reference sequence). Trimming took off 0 bases at V and 2 bases at J, with 17 bases between the two ends. The CDR3 is 17 residues long. As DNA, the CDR3 is TGTGCCAGCAGCTTAGGCCTAATTCAGGGGACGACCTACGAGCAGTACTTC. This codes for CASSLGLIQGTTYEQYF.

This clonotype has a handful of counts. The rearrangement uses TRBV7-2 and TRBJ2-7; 12 nucleotides match TRBD2. This CDR3 has 14 residues. Germline CDR1 reads SGHTA; CDR2 reads FQGNSA. J was trimmed by 4 bases and V by 5 bases; bases with no gene match: 3. Written as DNA, the CDR3 is TGTGCCAGCAGCCCTAGCGGGGGGGGATACGAGCAGTACTTC. As protein: CASSPSGGGYEQYF.

This clonotype was observed many times. V and J are TRBV4-1 and TRBJ1-5; D may be TRBD1 (5 bases). The CDR3 spans 16 residues. Germline values: CDR1 MGHRA, CDR2 YSYEKL. V lost 0 bases and J lost 2, with 11 bases in between. The CDR3: CASSQDGGLGNQPQHF. As DNA, the CDR3 is TGCGCCAGCAGCCAAGATGGGGGTCTCGGCAATCAGCCCCAGCATTTT.

This clonotype turned up a few times. This rearrangement joins TRBV12-3 or TRBV12-4 to TRBJ2-5, with 12 bases fitting TRBD2. The V gene end was trimmed by 5 bases and the J gene end by 5 bases; junction bases not matched to a gene: 9. The CDR3 runs 16 residues. This chain's CDR3 is CASSPSGGGGKETQYF. CDR3 nucleotides: TGTGCCAGCAGTCCTAGCGGGGGGGGCGGAAAGGAGACCCAGTACTTC.

This clonotype was recorded many times. The V call is TRBV12-3 or TRBV12-4, the J call TRBJ2-7; D gene uncertain. V was shortened by 3 bases and J by 3 bases, with 6 bases between the two germline ends. The CDR3 consists of 12 residues. The CDR3 DNA is TGTGCCAGCAGTTTGGGGTACTACGAGCAGTACTTC. Its protein product is CASSLGYYEQYF.